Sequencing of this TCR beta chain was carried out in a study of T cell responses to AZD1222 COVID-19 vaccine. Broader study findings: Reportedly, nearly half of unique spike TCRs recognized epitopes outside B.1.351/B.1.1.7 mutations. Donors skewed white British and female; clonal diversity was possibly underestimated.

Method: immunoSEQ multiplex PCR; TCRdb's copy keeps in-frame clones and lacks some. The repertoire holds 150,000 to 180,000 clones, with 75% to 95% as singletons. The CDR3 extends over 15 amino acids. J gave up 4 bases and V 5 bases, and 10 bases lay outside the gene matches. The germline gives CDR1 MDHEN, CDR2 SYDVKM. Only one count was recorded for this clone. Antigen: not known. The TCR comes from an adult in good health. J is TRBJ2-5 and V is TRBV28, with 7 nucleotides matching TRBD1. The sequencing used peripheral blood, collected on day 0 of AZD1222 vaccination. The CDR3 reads CASSPRTGGRETQYF. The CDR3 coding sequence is TGTGCCAGCAGTCCCAGGACAGGCGGGCGAGAGACCCAGTACTTC.